This T cell receptor beta chain was observed in a study of breast tumors, draining lymph nodes, adjacent tissues. From the multiplex PCR reads, TCRdb called clonotypes with MiXCR, one entry per CDR3 protein. The sample contains some 31,000 distinct CDR3 sequences, roughly 69% of which appear only once. CDR1 and CDR2 (germline): SNHLY, FYNNEI. This CDR3 region has 11 residues. Deletions cut 7 bases from V and 2 bases from J, with 6 bases between. The chain is built from TRBV2 and TRBJ2-7; D is unresolved. Input material: breast tumor tissue. The sequence came from a female donor with breast cancer. Some clones in this sample may be carry-over from other donors' samples. This CDR3 is CASTRTYEQYF. The CDR3 DNA follows: TGTGCCAGCACGAGAACCTACGAGCAGTACTTC.